The clone carrying this T cell receptor beta chain was counted once. CDR3 size: 16 residues. Germline V CDR1 and CDR2: MNHNY, SVGAGI (reference sequence). Trimming removed 0 bases from V and 2 bases from J, with 13 bases in between. This sample was included in a study of blood T cell repertoires in COVID-19. About the research overall: From the United States, Italy and Spain came samples of acute and convalescent COVID-19.

Living in 25 or so US areas, the participants were between roughly 18 and 90 years of age. Donors were grouped by their self-reported clinical history. Some clones are missing from TCRdb's copy, which holds only in-frame ones; the method was immunoSEQ multiplex PCR. The sample has around 400,000 clones, roughly 84% seen once; the top ten hold less than 1.5%. The material sequenced was PBMCs or T cells enriched from blood (not recorded which). This rearrangement joins TRBV6-6 to TRBJ1-2; D is undetermined. This sequence was found in a woman between 18 and 30 years old who had been exposed to COVID-19. CDR3 DNA: TGTGCCAGCAGTTACTCTACATCGGGAATAAACTATGGCTACACCTTC. It yields the protein CASSYSTSGINYGYTF.